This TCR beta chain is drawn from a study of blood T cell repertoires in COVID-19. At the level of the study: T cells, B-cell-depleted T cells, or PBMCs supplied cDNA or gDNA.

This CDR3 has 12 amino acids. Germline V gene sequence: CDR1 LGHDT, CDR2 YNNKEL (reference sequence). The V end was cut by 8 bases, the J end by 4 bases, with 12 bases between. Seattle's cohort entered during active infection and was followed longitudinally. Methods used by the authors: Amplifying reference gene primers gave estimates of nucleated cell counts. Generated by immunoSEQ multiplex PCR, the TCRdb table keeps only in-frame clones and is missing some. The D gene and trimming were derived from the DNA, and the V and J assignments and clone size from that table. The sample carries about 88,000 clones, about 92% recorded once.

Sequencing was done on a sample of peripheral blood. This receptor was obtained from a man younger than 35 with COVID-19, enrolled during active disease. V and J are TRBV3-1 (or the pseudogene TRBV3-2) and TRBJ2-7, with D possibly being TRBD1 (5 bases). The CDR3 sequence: CASSSGLYEQYF. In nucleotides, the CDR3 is TGTGCCAGCTCCTCAGGGTTATACGAGCAGTACTTC.